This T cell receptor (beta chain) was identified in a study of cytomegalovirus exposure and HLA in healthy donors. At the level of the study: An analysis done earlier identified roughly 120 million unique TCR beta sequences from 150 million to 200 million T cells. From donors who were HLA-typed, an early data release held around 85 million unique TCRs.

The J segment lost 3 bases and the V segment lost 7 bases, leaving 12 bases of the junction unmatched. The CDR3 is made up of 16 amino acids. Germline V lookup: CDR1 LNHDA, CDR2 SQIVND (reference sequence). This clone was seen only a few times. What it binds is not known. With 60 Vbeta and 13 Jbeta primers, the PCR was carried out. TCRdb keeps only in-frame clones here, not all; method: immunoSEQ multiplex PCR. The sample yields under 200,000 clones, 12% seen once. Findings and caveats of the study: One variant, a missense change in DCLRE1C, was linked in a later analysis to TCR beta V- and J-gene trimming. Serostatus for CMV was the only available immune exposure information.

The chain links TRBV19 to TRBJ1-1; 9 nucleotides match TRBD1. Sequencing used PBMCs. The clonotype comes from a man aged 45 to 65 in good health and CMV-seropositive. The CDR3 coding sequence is TGTGCCAGTATCATCCATGTAGGACAGGGGTACACTGAAGCTTTCTTT. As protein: CASIIHVGQGYTEAFF. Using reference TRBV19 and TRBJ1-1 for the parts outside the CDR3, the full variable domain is DGGITQSPKYLFRKEGQNVTLSCEQNLNHDAMYWYRQDPGQGLRLIYYSQIVNDFQKGDIAEGYSVSREKKESFPLTVTSAQKNPTAFYLCASIIHVGQGYTEAFFGQGTRLTVV.